This T cell receptor (beta chain) was obtained from a study of blood T cell repertoires in COVID-19. In the study overall: Acute and convalescent COVID-19 specimens originated in the United States, Italy and Spain.

Within 2 weeks before study entry, exposed participants met a COVID-19 case. This CDR3 comprises 13 residues. Germline loops: CDR1 LGHDT, CDR2 YNNKEL (reference sequence). V was shortened by 1 base and J by 4 bases, with 7 bases between the two germline ends. As to this clone: Within the sample, other DNA sequences also encode this same CDR3.

TCRdb's table, derived via immunoSEQ multiplex PCR, lists solely in-frame clones and lacks some. The sample includes about 250,000 clones, 80% to 90% of them seen just once. The J gene is TRBJ2-5, the V gene TRBV3-1 (or the pseudogene TRBV3-2); D is unresolved. The sample taken for sequencing was PBMCs or T cells enriched from blood (not recorded which). The receptor was derived from a woman aged 40 to 50 who had been exposed to COVID-19. The CDR3 here is CASSQGARETQYF. DNA of the CDR3: TGTGCCAGCAGCCAAGGGGCACGAGAGACCCAGTACTTC.